One sample yielded the 20 T cell receptor beta chains listed below, sequenced in a study of T-cell reconstitution after alpha-beta-depleted transplantation in children. Unique molecular identifiers were incorporated when the TCRbeta library was constructed. TCRdb called the PCR reads again in MiXCR, with one record for every CDR3 protein. The sample yields 440,000 or so distinct CDR3 sequences, about 40% seen once. This specimen consisted of PBMCs, obtained before TCRalphabeta/CD19-depleted stem cell transplant. The receptor set was obtained from a girl aged 2 to 10 with aplastic anemia, due to receive a stem cell transplant.

The chain carries TRBV7-2 and TRBJ2-7; D is undetermined. The CDR3 is 13 residues long. CDR1 is SGHTA and CDR2 is FQGNSA in the germline V gene. The V end lost 1 base, the J end lost 2 bases, and 6 bases lay between the germline ends. CDR3 residues: CASSLVQTYEQYF. In DNA form, the CDR3 reads TGTGCCAGCAGCTTAGTACAGACCTACGAGCAGTACTTC.

This clonotype was seen at least ten times. The gene calls are TRBV20-1 and TRBJ2-5; D is undetermined. Per germline, CDR1 DFQATT and CDR2 SNEGSKA (reference sequence). With 7 bases removed from V and 5 bases from J, the gap between germline ends came to 11 bases. The CDR3 runs to 11 residues. CDR3 amino acids: CSVGFRETQYF. The CDR3 region has the DNA TGCAGTGTGGGGTTTCGGGAGACCCAGTACTTC.

For the CDR3, the DNA is TGTGCCAGCAGTTATTCCGGGACTTCGAGCACAGATACGCAGTATTTT. Its translation is CASSYSGTSSTDTQYF. This chain links TRBV2 with TRBJ2-3; TRBD2 is a possible D gene (6 bases). Trimming removed 5 bases at V and 0 bases at J, with 15 bases between. Germline-derived CDR1 and CDR2 are SNHLY and FYNNEI. The CDR3 extends over 16 amino acids.

The chain carries TRBV29-1 and TRBJ2-7; D possibly corresponds to TRBD1 (6 bases). The CDR3 extends over 12 amino acids. Germline assignment: CDR1 SQVTM and CDR2 ANQGSEA. Between the trimmed V and J ends, which lost 7 bases and 4 bases, there was a span of 14 bases. The DNA of the CDR3 is TGCAGCGCTAGGGACACACAGTACGAGCAGTACTTC. Protein sequence: CSARDTQYEQYF.

This clonotype appeared a few times. The gene calls are TRBV27 and TRBJ2-7; TRBD1 is a possible D gene (5 bases). CDR1 is MNHEY and CDR2 is SMNVEV in the germline V gene (reference sequence). V was clipped by 5 bases and J by 1 base, with 9 bases between them. The CDR3 has 13 amino acids. The CDR3 DNA is TGTGCCAGCAGTGCAAGGGGTTCCTACGAGCAGTACTTC. Amino acids: CASSARGSYEQYF.

The CDR3 loop is CASSSSRVANNEQFF. CDR3 bases: TGTGCCAGCAGCTCCTCTAGGGTAGCAAACAATGAGCAGTTCTTC. This chain connects TRBV7-9 to TRBJ2-1; D unresolved. CDR1 is SEHNR, CDR2 FQNEAQ, per germline (reference sequence). V shed 4 bases and J shed 5 bases, with 15 bases lying between them. The CDR3 sequence is 15 residues long.

J is TRBJ2-7 and V is TRBV7-8, with D perhaps given as TRBD1 or TRBD2 (6 bases each). Trimming took off 6 bases at V and 3 bases at J, with 18 bases between the two ends. Germline V gives CDR1 SGHVS, CDR2 FQNEAQ. The CDR3 is 15 amino acids. This chain's CDR3 is CASSPGTGAFYEQYF. The DNA for the CDR3 is TGTGCCAGCAGTCCCGGGACGGGGGCCTTCTACGAGCAGTACTTC.

The V gene is TRBV29-1, the J gene TRBJ1-2; tentatively, D is TRBD1 (5 bases). Trimming shortened V by 2 bases and J by 3 bases, and 10 bases separated the two germline ends. The germline gives CDR1 SQVTM, CDR2 ANQGSEA. The CDR3 has 13 amino acids. CDR3 DNA: TGCAGCGTTGAAATACGGGACCACTATGGCTACACCTTC. Translating gives CSVEIRDHYGYTF.

This chain links TRBV7-6 with TRBJ2-5; 10 nucleotides match TRBD2. CDR1 and CDR2 (germline): SGHVS, FNYEAQ. The J segment lost 4 bases and the V segment lost 5 bases, leaving 13 bases of the junction unmatched. The CDR3 totals 17 residues. The CDR3 loop is CASSRYPLAGELETQYF. For the CDR3, the DNA is TGTGCCAGCAGCCGCTACCCCCTAGCGGGAGAACTAGAGACCCAGTACTTC. The variable domain in full, completed from reference TRBV7-6 and TRBJ2-5, reads GAGVSQSPRYKVTKRGQDVALRCDPISGHVSLYWYRQALGQGPEFLTYFNYEAQQDKSGLPNDRFSAERPEGSISTLTIQRTEQRDSAMYRCASSRYPLAGELETQYFGPGTRLLVL.

The chain uses TRBV20-1 and TRBJ2-3; 12 bases are a match to TRBD2. The CDR3 spans 14 residues. Germline V gives CDR1 DFQATT, CDR2 SNEGSKA (reference sequence). Trimming cost V 5 bases and J 5 bases; bases outside gene matches: 5. The CDR3 loop is CSARLAGVKDTQYF. The CDR3, as DNA: TGCAGTGCTCGACTAGCGGGAGTTAAAGATACGCAGTATTTT.

The V and J genes are TRBV9 and TRBJ1-5; 8 positions match TRBD1. There are 15 residues in the CDR3. The germline CDR1 and CDR2 sequences are SGDLS and YYNGEE. V gave up 4 bases and J gave up 5 bases; unmatched junction bases: 8. This chain's CDR3 is CASSTGTGTHQPQHF. CDR3 DNA sequence: TGTGCCAGCAGCACCGGGACAGGTACGCATCAGCCCCAGCATTTT.

This clonotype was detected many times. The chain is built from TRBV20-1 and TRBJ2-6, with 9 bases lining up with TRBD1. The germline V gene has CDR1 DFQATT and CDR2 SNEGSKA (reference sequence). Trimming cost V 6 bases and J 0 bases; bases outside gene matches: 6. This CDR3 comprises 16 residues. CDR3 loop: CSAVQGAYSGANVLTF. DNA for the CDR3: TGCAGTGCGGTACAGGGGGCCTACTCTGGGGCCAACGTCCTGACTTTC.

This clonotype was observed a few times. This chain links TRBV24-1 with TRBJ1-2, with D maybe TRBD1 (6 bases). This CDR3 spans 15 amino acids. V lost 3 bases and J lost 6, with 16 bases in between. The germline V gene encodes CDR1 KGHDR and CDR2 SFDVKD. The CDR3 region has the DNA TGTGCCACCAGTGATAGATCACCGGGGGCTGATGGCTACACCTTC. Protein sequence: CATSDRSPGADGYTF.

The chain links TRBV7-2 to TRBJ2-5; D perhaps matches TRBD1 (6 bases). CDR3 length: 12 amino acids. Germline-derived CDR1 and CDR2 are SGHTA and FQGNSA. The V end was cut by 4 bases, the J end by 8 bases, with 11 bases between. CDR3 sequence reads: CASSWLQGTQYF. The DNA of the CDR3 is TGTGCCAGCAGCTGGCTACAGGGAACCCAGTACTTC.

J is TRBJ1-1 and V is TRBV25-1, with 7 bases fitting TRBD1. The CDR3 loop spans 15 amino acids. Germline values: CDR1 MGHDK, CDR2 SYGVNS. V lost 6 bases, J lost 1 base, and 8 bases stayed unmatched. The CDR3 loop reads CASRYEGTANTEAFF. CDR3 nucleotide sequence: TGTGCCAGCAGGTATGAAGGGACAGCGAACACTGAAGCTTTCTTT.

This clonotype was counted a few times. The V and J genes are TRBV20-1 and TRBJ2-2; 8 positions match TRBD2. Germline loops: CDR1 DFQATT, CDR2 SNEGSKA (reference sequence). The CDR3 is made up of 15 amino acids. V lost 0 bases, J lost 2 bases, and 2 bases stayed unmatched. DNA of the CDR3: TGCAGTGCTAGAGATGCGGGAGGTAACACCGGGGAGCTGTTTTTT. It codes for CSARDAGGNTGELFF.

This clonotype has only one observation. The J gene is TRBJ1-3, the V gene TRBV18, with D possibly TRBD1 on 6 matching bases. The germline V gene encodes CDR1 KGHSH and CDR2 LQKENI. Trimming left V 3 bases short and J 0 bases short, with 9 bases between. This CDR3 is 15 amino acids long. In DNA form, the CDR3 reads TGTGCCAGCTCACCGACAGGCGCCTCTGGAAACACCATATATTTT. This gives the protein CASSPTGASGNTIYF.

This clonotype was counted between two and nine times. The V and J genes are TRBV4-1 and TRBJ1-2, with 8 bases that match TRBD1. V dropped 6 bases and J dropped 6; count of bases not matched to a gene: 6. Germline V gene data show CDR1 as MGHRA and CDR2 as YSYEKL. This CDR3 has 13 amino acids. DNA of the CDR3: TGCGCCAGCAGAGGACAGGGTGGCGATGGCTACACCTTC. It translates to CASRGQGGDGYTF.

The chain employs TRBV20-1 and TRBJ2-3; 10 bases match TRBD2. Germline V gene lookup returns CDR1 DFQATT and CDR2 SNEGSKA (reference sequence). V dropped 5 bases and J dropped 1; count of bases not matched to a gene: 3. The CDR3 runs to 14 residues. The CDR3 DNA follows: TGCAGTGCTCGCGGGACTAGCGGCACAGATACGCAGTATTTT. Protein: CSARGTSGTDTQYF.

This clonotype was counted at least ten times. The V and J genes are TRBV29-1 and TRBJ2-7; D unresolved. Germline V gene sequence: CDR1 SQVTM, CDR2 ANQGSEA. The CDR3 spans 11 residues. Trimming removed 3 bases from V and 0 bases from J, with 3 bases in between. The CDR3 DNA is TGCAGCGTTGATGACTCCTACGAGCAGTACTTC. This gives the protein CSVDDSYEQYF.